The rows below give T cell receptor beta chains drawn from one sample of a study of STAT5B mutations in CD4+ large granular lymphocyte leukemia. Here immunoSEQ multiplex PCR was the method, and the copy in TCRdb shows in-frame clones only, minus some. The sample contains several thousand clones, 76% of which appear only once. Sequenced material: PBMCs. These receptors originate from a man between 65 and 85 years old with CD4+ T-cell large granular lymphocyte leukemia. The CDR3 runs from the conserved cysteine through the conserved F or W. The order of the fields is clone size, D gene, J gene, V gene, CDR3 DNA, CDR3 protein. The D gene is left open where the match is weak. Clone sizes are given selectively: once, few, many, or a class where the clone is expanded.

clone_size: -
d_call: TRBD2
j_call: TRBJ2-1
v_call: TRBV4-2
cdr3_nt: TGTGCCAGCAGCCAAGATCTAGCGGGAGGTTTCGATGAGCAGTTCTTC
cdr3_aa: CASSQDLAGGFDEQFF

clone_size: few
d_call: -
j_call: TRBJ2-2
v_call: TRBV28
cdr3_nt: TGTGCCAGCAGTTTACCTTCGACTAGTGCCGGGGAGCTGTTTTTT
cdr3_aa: CASSLPSTSAGELFF

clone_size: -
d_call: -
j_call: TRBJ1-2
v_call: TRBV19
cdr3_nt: TGTGCCAGTAGCCCTGGACCGACCTATGGCTACACCTTC
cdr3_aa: CASSPGPTYGYTF

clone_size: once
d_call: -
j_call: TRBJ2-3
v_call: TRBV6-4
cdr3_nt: TGTGCCAGCAGTGACTCCAGTCAGGGTGTAGATACGCAGTATTTT
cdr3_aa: CASSDSSQGVDTQYF

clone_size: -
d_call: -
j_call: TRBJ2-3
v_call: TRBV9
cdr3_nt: TGTGCCAGCCGGGGGCTTGAAGATACGCAGTATTTT
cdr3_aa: CASRGLEDTQYF

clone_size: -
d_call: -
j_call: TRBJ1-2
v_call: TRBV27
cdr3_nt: TGTGCCAGCAACAACCGGGGGGCGCGTACCCCTGGCTACACCTTC
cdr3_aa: CASNNRGARTPGYTF

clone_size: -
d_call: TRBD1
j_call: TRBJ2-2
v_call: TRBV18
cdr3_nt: TGTGCCAGCTCACCTCCGGGACAGGAGAACACCGGGGAGCTGTTTTTT
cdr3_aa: CASSPPGQENTGELFF

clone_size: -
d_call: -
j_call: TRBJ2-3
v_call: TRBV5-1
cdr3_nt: TGCGCCAGCAGCTTGGAGGGGACCGGCAGTGGGGCCCTTGGTACGCAGTATTTT
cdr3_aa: CASSLEGTGSGALGTQYF

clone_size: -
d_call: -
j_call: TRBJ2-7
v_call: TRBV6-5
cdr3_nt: TGTGCCAGCAGTTACAGCGCGTTTTACGAGCAGTACTTC
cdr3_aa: CASSYSAFYEQYF

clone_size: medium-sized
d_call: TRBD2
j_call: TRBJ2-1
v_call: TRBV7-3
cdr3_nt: TGTGCCAGCAGCTTGGGCGGGGGGGCCCTGAATGAGCAGTTCTTC
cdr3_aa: CASSLGGGALNEQFF

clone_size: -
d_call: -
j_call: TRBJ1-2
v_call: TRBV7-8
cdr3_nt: TGTGCCAGCAGCTTAGGGGTTGCTAACTATGGCTACACCTTC
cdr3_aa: CASSLGVANYGYTF

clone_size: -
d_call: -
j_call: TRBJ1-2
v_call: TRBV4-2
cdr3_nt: TGTGCCAGCAGCCAAGAGTCGAGGGTCGACTATGGCTACACCTTC
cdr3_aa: CASSQESRVDYGYTF

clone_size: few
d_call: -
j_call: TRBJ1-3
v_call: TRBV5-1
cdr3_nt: TGCGCCAGCAGCTTGGACGGCTACTCTGGAAACACCATATATTTT
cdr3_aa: CASSLDGYSGNTIYF

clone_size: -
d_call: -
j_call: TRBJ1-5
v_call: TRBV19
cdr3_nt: TGTGCCAGTAGTATATATTCGAGGGCGATCGGCAATCAGCCCCAGCATTTT
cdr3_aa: CASSIYSRAIGNQPQHF

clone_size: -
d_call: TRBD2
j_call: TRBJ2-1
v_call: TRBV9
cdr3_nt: TGTGCCAGCAGCGCCGGGACTAGCGATTACAATGAGCAGTTCTTC
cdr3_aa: CASSAGTSDYNEQFF

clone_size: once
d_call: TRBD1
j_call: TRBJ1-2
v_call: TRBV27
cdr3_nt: TGTGCCAGCAGTCTACGGACAGGTGGAGGTTCGGGCTACACCTTC
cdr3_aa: CASSLRTGGGSGYTF

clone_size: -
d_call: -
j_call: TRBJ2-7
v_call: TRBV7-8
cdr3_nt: TGTGCCAGCAGCTTACTCCCCGGGGCGTTTTACGAGCAGTACTTC
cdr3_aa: CASSLLPGAFYEQYF

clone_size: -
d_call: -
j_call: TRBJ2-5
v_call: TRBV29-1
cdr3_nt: TGCAGCGTTGAAGGGGGGACCCAAGAGACCCAGTACTTC
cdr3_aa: CSVEGGTQETQYF

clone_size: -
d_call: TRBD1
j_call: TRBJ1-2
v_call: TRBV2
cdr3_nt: TGTGCCAGCAGTGACCCAGGCAGGGGGTCGGGATATGGCTACACCTTC
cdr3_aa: CASSDPGRGSGYGYTF

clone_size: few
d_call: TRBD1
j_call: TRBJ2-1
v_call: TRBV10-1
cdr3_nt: TGCGCCAGCAGTGAGTCGGGCAGGGGGAATGAGCAGTTCTTC
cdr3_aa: CASSESGRGNEQFF

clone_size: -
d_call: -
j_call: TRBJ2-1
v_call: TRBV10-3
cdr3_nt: TGTGCCATCAGTGAAGGGCAGGGTAGGGACAATGAGCAGTTCTTC
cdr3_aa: CAISEGQGRDNEQFF

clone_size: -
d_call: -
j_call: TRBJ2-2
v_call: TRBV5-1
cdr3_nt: TGCGCCAGCAGCTTGGGACCAGTGGACACCGGGGAGCTGTTTTTT
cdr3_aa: CASSLGPVDTGELFF

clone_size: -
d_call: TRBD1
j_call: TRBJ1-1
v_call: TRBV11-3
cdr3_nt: TGTGCCAGCAGCTCCTACAGGGGGAGGAACACTGAAGCTTTCTTT
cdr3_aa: CASSSYRGRNTEAFF

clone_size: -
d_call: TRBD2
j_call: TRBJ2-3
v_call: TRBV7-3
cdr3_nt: TGTGCCAGCAGCTCCCCCAGTCTAGCGGGAGATAACACAGATACGCAGTATTTT
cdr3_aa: CASSSPSLAGDNTDTQYF

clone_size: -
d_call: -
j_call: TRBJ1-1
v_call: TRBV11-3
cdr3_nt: TGTGCCAGCAGTCCAGCGGTGAACACTGAAGCTTTCTTT
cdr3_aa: CASSPAVNTEAFF